This T cell receptor beta chain was identified in a study of human T cells and chemical hapten exposure. Overall study: The patient population, which was mostly female, had alopecia areata, totalis or universalis.

Authors' analysis steps: The number of TCRs in each sample had a median of 95,638 and spanned about 23,224 to 700,000. TCRdb re-derived calls from the RACE reads in MiXCR, one entry per CDR3 protein. V and J calls and clone size were set by TCRdb, not the authors. The data hold about 40,000 distinct CDR3 sequences, with approximately 3.4% observed a single time. The time point denotes: patch test 2, 6 weeks after DPC sensitization. Treatment specified: therapeutic diphenylcyclopropenone sensitization with weekly scalp DPC. Whole blood, unfractionated, served as the material for total RNA extraction. This clonotype came up many times. Germline values: CDR1 SGHAT, CDR2 FQNNGV. This CDR3 has 15 amino acids. Trimming stripped 1 base from V and 3 bases from J, with 13 bases between.

The specimen comprised whole blood, sampled in connection with sensitization to the hapten diphenylcyclopropenone (DPC). J is TRBJ2-7 and V is TRBV11-2, with D uncertain. The receptor was isolated from a man in his forties or fifties with alopecia areata. Some clones in this sample may be carry-over from other donors' samples. The CDR3 loop is CASSLGPSTDYEQYF. The DNA of the CDR3 is TGTGCCAGCAGCTTAGGGCCCTCAACGGACTACGAGCAGTACTTC.